These 27 T cell receptor beta chains were sequenced from one sample in a study of early T cells in non-severe SARS-CoV-2 infection. TCRdb reprocessed the 5' RACE reads with MiXCR, giving one entry per CDR3 protein. The table has about 80,000 distinct CDR3 sequences, about 10% seen once. The sample was whole blood. Every receptor here comes from an adult who was a healthcare worker with PCR-confirmed SARS-CoV-2 infection or an uninfected control (not recorded which).

Only a few counts were recorded for this clonotype. V and J are TRBV18 and TRBJ2-5, with 8 bases aligning to TRBD2. CDR3 length equals 17 residues. Germline CDR1 is KGHSH and CDR2 is LQKENI. V gave up 0 bases and J gave up 2 bases; unmatched junction bases: 8. DNA of the CDR3: TGTGCCAGCTCACCACCGGGGACTAGAGGGTCGCAAGAGACCCAGTACTTC. Its protein product is CASSPPGTRGSQETQYF.

This clonotype was recorded a few times. The rearrangement joins TRBV12-3 or TRBV12-4 to TRBJ1-2; D is possibly TRBD1 (5 bases). The CDR3 spans 14 residues. Trimming removed 6 bases at V and 7 bases at J, with 18 bases between. The DNA for the CDR3 is TGTGCCAGCAGCGTCGGGGCACTCTGGGGTGGCTACACCTTC. Translation: CASSVGALWGGYTF.

This chain links TRBV6-2 or TRBV6-3 with TRBJ2-7, with D maybe TRBD1 (6 bases). The V and J ends lost 5 bases and 4 bases respectively, with 15 bases between them. Germline CDR1 and CDR2: MNHEY and SVGEGT. CDR3 length: 14 amino acids. The CDR3 is CASSPLEGVYEQYF. CDR3 bases: TGTGCCAGCAGTCCCCTCGAGGGGGTGTACGAGCAGTACTTC.

This clonotype has only a few counts. The genes are TRBV6-2 or TRBV6-3 and TRBJ1-1, with D possibly TRBD1 on 5 matching bases. Trimming shortened V by 8 bases and J by 2 bases, and 9 bases separated the two germline ends. Germline V gene data show CDR1 as MNHEY and CDR2 as SVGEGT. The CDR3 is made up of 12 amino acids. CDR3 sequence reads: CASLTGNTEAFF. The DNA of the CDR3 is TGTGCCAGCCTAACAGGAAACACTGAAGCTTTCTTT.

This clonotype came up many times. The chain carries TRBV7-8 and TRBJ2-1, with a weak D call TRBD1 (5 bases). This CDR3 is built from 12 residues. The germline V gene encodes CDR1 SGHVS and CDR2 FQNEAQ. V lost 5 bases and J 8 bases, leaving 10 bases between the germline ends. CDR3 sequence reads: CASSPQGDEQFF. In nucleotides, the CDR3 is TGTGCCAGCAGCCCGCAAGGGGATGAGCAGTTCTTC.

V gene TRBV6-5 combines with J gene TRBJ1-2, with a possible D match to TRBD1 (6 bases). Germline-derived CDR1 and CDR2 are MNHEY and SVGAGI. The CDR3 runs 17 residues. V was clipped by 2 bases and J by 0 bases, with 16 bases between them. The CDR3 coding sequence is TGTGCCAGCAGTTACACCGAACAGGGTTTGTCTAACTATGGCTACACCTTC. Amino acid sequence: CASSYTEQGLSNYGYTF.

This clonotype was detected a few times. This rearrangement joins TRBV11-2 to TRBJ1-1; D is perhaps TRBD1 (5 bases). Looked up from germline, CDR1 is SGHAT and CDR2 is FQNNGV. There are 16 residues in the CDR3. Trimming left V 5 bases short and J 0 bases short, with 16 bases between. In nucleotides, the CDR3 is TGTGCCAGCAGCCCGACCCGGGACGCCTTGAACACTGAAGCTTTCTTT. Translation: CASSPTRDALNTEAFF.

This clonotype was seen a handful of times. V is TRBV10-2 and J is TRBJ1-5, with D possibly matching TRBD1 (5 bases). CDR1 and CDR2 (germline): WSHSY, SAAADI. The CDR3 has 15 amino acids. Trimming took off 3 bases at V and 2 bases at J, with 11 bases between the two ends. This CDR3 is CASSDGAAGNQPQHF. The DNA for the CDR3 is TGCGCCAGCAGTGATGGGGCAGCCGGCAATCAGCCCCAGCATTTT.

This clonotype was observed a handful of times. The chain carries TRBV7-9 and TRBJ2-7; the match to TRBD2 covers 7 bases. This CDR3 has 14 amino acids. CDR1 is SEHNR, CDR2 FQNEAQ, per germline (reference sequence). The V gene end was trimmed by 5 bases and the J gene end by 6 bases; junction bases not matched to a gene: 10. DNA of the CDR3: TGTGCCAGCAGCCCGGAGGGAGCGGGAAGCGAGCAGTACTTC. Translated: CASSPEGAGSEQYF.

This clonotype was picked up many times. The chain links TRBV10-1 to TRBJ2-3, with 7 bases that match TRBD2. This CDR3 is 15 amino acids long. CDR1 is WNHNN and CDR2 is SYGVQD in the germline V gene (reference sequence). Trimming cost V 6 bases and J 3 bases; bases outside gene matches: 9. The CDR3 region has the DNA TGCGCCAGCAGGGATTCGCTAGCGGATACAGATACGCAGTATTTT. Residues: CASRDSLADTDTQYF.

The CDR3, as DNA: TGTGCCAGCAGCAATTGTGAAGGGGGCGCGTACGAGCAGTACTTC. It translates to CASSNCEGGAYEQYF. The chain joins TRBV21-1 to TRBJ2-7; the D call of TRBD1 is as the table states it, not checked on the DNA. TRBV21-1 is tagged as a pseudogene. This CDR3 is 15 amino acids long.

CDR3 sequence reads: CASSEGTGGEKLFF. CDR3 nucleotide sequence: TGTGCCAGCAGTGAGGGGACAGGGGGTGAAAAACTGTTTTTT. The gene calls are TRBV2 and TRBJ1-4; 11 bases map to TRBD1. The germline V gene encodes CDR1 SNHLY and CDR2 FYNNEI. The V gene end was trimmed by 3 bases and the J gene end by 7 bases; junction bases not matched to a gene: 1. This CDR3 has 14 amino acids.

This clonotype has only a few counts. The chain recombines TRBV12-3 or TRBV12-4 with TRBJ2-3; the D gene is possibly TRBD2 (6 bases). This CDR3 is built from 15 residues. The germline V and J ends were trimmed by 7 bases and 4 bases, with 18 bases remaining between them. In DNA, the CDR3 is TGTGCCAGCATCCCGGCCCTAGGGGAGGCAGATACGCAGTATTTT. It translates to CASIPALGEADTQYF.

There are many counts of this clonotype. V and J are TRBV7-6 and TRBJ2-3; D is undetermined. Per germline, CDR1 SGHVS and CDR2 FNYEAQ. The CDR3 contains 11 residues. V dropped 4 bases and J dropped 5 bases, with 4 bases sitting between them. Here the CDR3 DNA reads TGTGCCAGCAGCTCGGAAGATACGCAGTATTTT. It specifies CASSSEDTQYF.

This clonotype was recorded a few times. V and J are TRBV29-1 and TRBJ1-2; no clear D gene. The CDR3 has 13 amino acids. V was pared by 7 bases and J by 2 bases, with 14 bases between. Germline CDR1 reads SQVTM; CDR2 reads ANQGSEA. The chain's CDR3 is CSASGSGNYGYTF. CDR3 in DNA: TGCAGCGCCTCAGGCAGCGGAAACTATGGCTACACCTTC. The full variable domain, its missing parts supplied by reference TRBV29-1 and TRBJ1-2, is SAVISQKPSRDICQRGTSLTIQCQVDSQVTMMFWYRQQPGQSLTLIATANQGSEATYESGFVIDKFPISRPNLTFSTLTVSNMSPEDSSIYLCSASGSGNYGYTFGSGTRLTVV.

This clonotype was recorded at least ten times. The chain has TRBV19 and TRBJ2-2; TRBD2 is a possible D gene (5 bases). V shed 7 bases and J shed 0 bases, with 12 bases lying between them. The CDR3 totals 15 residues. The V gene's germline CDR1 is LNHDA and CDR2 SQIVND (reference sequence). The CDR3 DNA reads as TGTGCCAGTATGGGGAGCTATACGAACACCGGGGAGCTGTTTTTT. It codes for CASMGSYTNTGELFF.

This clonotype was picked up a small number of times. CDR3 loop: CASRPKGAGSTDTQYF. The CDR3 bases are TGTGCCAGCAGGCCTAAAGGGGCAGGGAGCACAGATACGCAGTATTTT. The chain is built from TRBV12-3 or TRBV12-4 and TRBJ2-3; TRBD1 is a possible D gene (5 bases). The CDR3 extends over 16 amino acids. The V end was cut by 6 bases, the J end by 0 bases, with 16 bases between.

To note about this clonotype: A much larger clone lies one base from this, so it may be a read error. V and J are TRBV4-1 and TRBJ1-1, with D possibly TRBD1 on 5 matching bases. The CDR3 extends over 15 amino acids. The germline V gene has CDR1 MGHRA and CDR2 YSYEKL. The CDR3 DNA follows: TGCGCCAGCAGCCAAGAAGGCCAGGGAAGAACTGGAGCTTTCTTT. Protein sequence: CASSQEGQGRTGAFF.

Details on this clonotype: A read error may produce the germline difference seen at one junction end. The rearrangement joins TRBV2 to TRBJ1-2; the match to TRBD1 covers 7 bases. The CDR3 has 14 residues. Germline CDR1 SNHLY, CDR2 FYNNEI. CDR3 nucleotides: TGTGTCAGCAGGGGGGACACGGACGACTATGGCTACACCTTC. Protein sequence: CVSRGDTDDYGYTF.

A few counts support this clonotype. The V call is TRBV15, the J call TRBJ1-1; maybe TRBD1 (6 bases). Germline loops: CDR1 LNHNV, CDR2 YYDKDF (reference sequence). The CDR3 is 18 residues long. V was shortened by 0 bases and J by 4 bases, with 21 bases between the two germline ends. The CDR3: CATSREVLTGQNGTEAFF. Here the CDR3 DNA reads TGTGCCACCAGCAGAGAGGTTTTAACAGGGCAAAACGGCACTGAAGCTTTCTTT.

This clonotype turned up a few times. The chain has TRBV5-1 and TRBJ2-5, with D unresolved. Trimming pared 4 bases from V and 4 bases from J, leaving 17 bases between. The CDR3 contains 15 residues. The germline gives CDR1 SGHRS, CDR2 YFSETQ. Written as DNA, the CDR3 is TGCGCCAGCAGCGCCGGTAGTGTCGGAACAGAGACCCAGTACTTC. Translation: CASSAGSVGTETQYF.

The chain employs TRBV7-2 and TRBJ1-6; 10 nucleotides align to TRBD1. V was pared by 5 bases and J by 6 bases, with 4 bases of the junction left unmatched. There are 15 residues in the CDR3. Germline CDR1 reads SGHTA; CDR2 reads FQGNSA. CDR3 nucleotide sequence: TGTGCCAGCAGCAAGGACAGGGGGTTTAATTCACCCCTCCACTTT. Translating it yields CASSKDRGFNSPLHF.

This clonotype was observed a handful of times. J is TRBJ2-7 and V is TRBV7-2; D gene unclear. The CDR3 contains 14 residues. The germline V gene has CDR1 SGHTA and CDR2 FQGNSA. V lost 1 base and J lost 2, with 9 bases in between. DNA for the CDR3: TGTGCCAGCAGCTTAGACTGGCAGACCTACGAGCAGTACTTC. Its translation: CASSLDWQTYEQYF.

This clonotype has at least ten counts. The chain employs TRBV7-2 and TRBJ2-7; 10 nucleotides match TRBD1. The CDR3 covers 16 residues. V lost 6 bases, J lost 4 bases, and 12 bases stayed unmatched. Germline V gives CDR1 SGHTA, CDR2 FQGNSA. The CDR3 here is CASRSGDRGSLYEQYF. The CDR3 nucleotides are TGTGCCAGCAGATCCGGGGACAGGGGTTCACTGTACGAGCAGTACTTC. Supplemented by reference TRBV7-2 and TRBJ2-7, the full variable domain reads GAGVSQSPSNKVTEKGKDVELRCDPISGHTALYWYRQSLGQGLEFLIYFQGNSAPDKSGLPSDRFSAERTGGSVSTLTIQRTQQEDSAVYLCASRSGDRGSLYEQYFGPGTRLTVT.

This clonotype has a handful of counts. The chain combines TRBV9 with TRBJ1-2, with D uncertain. V was clipped by 2 bases and J by 4 bases, with 12 bases between them. The CDR3 length is 14 residues. Germline lookup yields CDR1 SGDLS and CDR2 YYNGEE. The CDR3 coding sequence is TGTGCCAGCAGCGTTAGAGGGTATCCCTATGGCTACACCTTC. Its protein is CASSVRGYPYGYTF. The whole variable domain, remainder taken from reference TRBV9 and TRBJ1-2, is DSGVTQTPKHLITATGQRVTLRCSPRSGDLSVYWYQQSLDQGLQFLIQYYNGEERAKGNILERFSAQQFPDLHSELNLSSLELGDSALYFCASSVRGYPYGYTFGSGTRLTVV.

This clonotype was counted a few times. V gene TRBV12-3 or TRBV12-4 combines with J gene TRBJ2-1; a possible D gene is TRBD2 (7 bases). V was pared by 7 bases and J by 9 bases, with 16 bases between. The CDR3 spans 13 residues. CDR3 coding DNA: TGTGCCAGCACCTGGGGGGGCTCGGGTGAGCAGTTCTTC. Translated, it gives CASTWGGSGEQFF.

The chain has TRBV30 and TRBJ2-2, with 7 bases fitting TRBD1. Germline CDR1 is GTSNPN and CDR2 is SVGIG (reference sequence). J lost 9 bases, V lost 2 bases, and 6 bases had no gene match. This CDR3 is 13 amino acids long. The DNA for the CDR3 is TGTGCCTGGAGTACAGGGGCAGAGCGGGAGCTGTTTTTT. It translates to CAWSTGAERELFF.